This is a list of T cell receptor beta chains from one sample in a study of T cell responses to AZD1222 COVID-19 vaccine. Sequenced by immunoSEQ multiplex PCR; TCRdb stores in-frame clones only, minus some. In the table there are roughly 200,000 clones, around 88% of which are singletons. This specimen consisted of peripheral blood, obtained on day 0 of AZD1222 vaccination. Receptors were obtained from an adult in good health. CDR3s include the opening cysteine and the closing phenylalanine or tryptophan. Each record gives: V gene, D gene, J gene, CDR3 protein. D genes are given only for firm matches.

V gene: TRBV2
D gene: .
J gene: TRBJ1-2
CDR3 protein: CASSERRDYGYTF

V gene: TRBV11-2
D gene: .
J gene: TRBJ2-5
CDR3 protein: CASSLDSSWETQYF

V gene: TRBV12-3/TRBV12-4
D gene: .
J gene: TRBJ1-1
CDR3 protein: CASSLGWAEAFF

V gene: TRBV27
D gene: TRBD2
J gene: TRBJ2-7
CDR3 protein: CASSLASGGRSSYEQYF

V gene: TRBV4-2
D gene: .
J gene: TRBJ1-5
CDR3 protein: CASSQIKDSNQPQHF

V gene: TRBV28
D gene: .
J gene: TRBJ2-5
CDR3 protein: CASSTTELETQYF

V gene: TRBV4-1
D gene: .
J gene: TRBJ1-5
CDR3 protein: CASSRIYGESNQPQHF

V gene: TRBV6-6
D gene: .
J gene: TRBJ1-1
CDR3 protein: CASRGLKGGNTEAFF

V gene: TRBV28
D gene: .
J gene: TRBJ2-5
CDR3 protein: CASSSSWQTQYF

V gene: TRBV7-2
D gene: .
J gene: TRBJ2-5
CDR3 protein: CASSGRQWPEETQYF

V gene: TRBV28
D gene: .
J gene: TRBJ1-1
CDR3 protein: CASSTGNTEAFF

V gene: TRBV19
D gene: .
J gene: TRBJ1-2
CDR3 protein: CASSIATYYGYTF

V gene: TRBV11-2
D gene: TRBD1
J gene: TRBJ2-1
CDR3 protein: CASRPPQDRGGEQFF

V gene: TRBV6-2/TRBV6-3
D gene: .
J gene: TRBJ2-7
CDR3 protein: CASSYEAFGVLAYEQYF

V gene: TRBV19
D gene: .
J gene: TRBJ1-5
CDR3 protein: CASSSARVGGQPQHF

V gene: TRBV24-1
D gene: .
J gene: TRBJ2-5
CDR3 protein: CATSDDGVTQYF

V gene: TRBV20-1
D gene: TRBD1
J gene: TRBJ1-5
CDR3 protein: CSASSRGLQPQHF

V gene: TRBV28
D gene: TRBD1
J gene: TRBJ1-5
CDR3 protein: CASSPVQGARQPQHF

V gene: TRBV19
D gene: .
J gene: TRBJ2-3
CDR3 protein: CASSIRVYTDTQYF

V gene: TRBV6-5
D gene: .
J gene: TRBJ1-1
CDR3 protein: CAAAGQKGSSEAFF

V gene: TRBV7-2
D gene: .
J gene: TRBJ2-3
CDR3 protein: CASSLISTGLTDTQYF

V gene: TRBV2
D gene: .
J gene: TRBJ1-2
CDR3 protein: CASSQREKTSANYGYTF

V gene: TRBV2
D gene: .
J gene: TRBJ2-3
CDR3 protein: CASSTRPTISITDTQYF

V gene: TRBV6-5
D gene: .
J gene: TRBJ1-2
CDR3 protein: CASRGGTGYTF

V gene: TRBV24-1
D gene: .
J gene: TRBJ2-5
CDR3 protein: CATSEGQRETQYF

V gene: TRBV20-1
D gene: .
J gene: TRBJ1-2
CDR3 protein: CSASSLGTQVF

V gene: TRBV24-1
D gene: .
J gene: TRBJ2-1
CDR3 protein: CATSGTGDEQFF

V gene: TRBV11-1
D gene: TRBD1
J gene: TRBJ2-3
CDR3 protein: CASRQRQGGDTQYF

V gene: TRBV6-4
D gene: .
J gene: TRBJ2-1
CDR3 protein: CASSEQGENNEQFF

V gene: TRBV6-5
D gene: TRBD1
J gene: TRBJ2-5
CDR3 protein: CASTGGQGIQETQYF

V gene: TRBV24-1
D gene: TRBD2
J gene: TRBJ2-2
CDR3 protein: CATSGLTNTGELFF

V gene: TRBV4-1
D gene: .
J gene: TRBJ2-2
CDR3 protein: CASSQERRGYTGELFF

V gene: TRBV28
D gene: TRBD2
J gene: TRBJ2-7
CDR3 protein: CASRSSGAFGQYF

V gene: TRBV13
D gene: TRBD2
J gene: TRBJ2-1
CDR3 protein: CASSSLAGPTAEQFF